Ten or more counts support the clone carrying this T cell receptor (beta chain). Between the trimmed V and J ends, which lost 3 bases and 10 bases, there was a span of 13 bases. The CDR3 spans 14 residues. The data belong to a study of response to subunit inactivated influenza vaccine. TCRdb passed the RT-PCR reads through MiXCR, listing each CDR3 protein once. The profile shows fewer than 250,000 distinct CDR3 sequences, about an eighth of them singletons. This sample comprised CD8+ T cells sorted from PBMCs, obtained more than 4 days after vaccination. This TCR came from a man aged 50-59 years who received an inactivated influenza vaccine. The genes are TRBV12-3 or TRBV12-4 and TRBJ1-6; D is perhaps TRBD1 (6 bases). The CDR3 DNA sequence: TGTGCCAGCAGTTTCTGGGACAAAAACTCACCCCTCCACTTT. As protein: CASSFWDKNSPLHF.